This T cell receptor (beta chain) was sequenced in a study of T cells in Graves' hyperthyroidism and ophthalmopathy. Across the study: At initial diagnosis, before any treatment had begun, peripheral blood was obtained.

This CDR3 has 16 amino acids. V was cut by 9 bases and J by 0 bases, with 21 bases left in between. Germline V gene lookup returns CDR1 MNHEY and CDR2 SVGEGT. A note on this clonotype: Its antigen is unknown.

Notes on the study in general: Clonotypes that were expanded in thyroid above 0.001 mostly appeared in blood too. Separation of ophthalmopathy from stable hyperthyroidism was achieved by a 13 V-J model.

Diagnostic decisions used clinical symptoms, serum thyroxine and TRAb, thyroid ultrasound and orbital computed tomography. Template material for amplifying TCR beta CDR3 regions consisted of RNA transcripts. TCR CDR3 regions were first amplified by RT-PCR with HTBI primers. TCRdb reprocessed the multiplex PCR reads with MiXCR, giving one entry per CDR3 protein. Seen here are around 450,000 distinct CDR3 sequences, roughly 15% observed once, and the top ten hold 5.3%. This receptor was identified in a woman in her late teens or twenties with Graves' hyperthyroidism. The sample was blood. This chain joins TRBV6-2 or TRBV6-3 and TRBJ2-7; D may be TRBD1 or TRBD2 (5 bases each). CDR3 bases: TGTGCCAGTCGACAAGGTGGGGGACCATACTCCTACGAGCAGTACTTC. Translating gives CASRQGGGPYSYEQYF.